Listed here are 18 T cell receptor beta chains from one sample, sequenced in a study of Graves' ophthalmopathy and Graves' hyperthyroidism. Amplification of TCR beta CDR3 regions used RNA transcripts. HTBI-primed first-round RT-PCR preceded second-round multiplex PCR. TCRdb passed the multiplex PCR reads through MiXCR, listing each CDR3 protein once. The sample lists some 1.1 million distinct CDR3 sequences, about 36% occurring once. Sequenced input: peripheral blood or thyroid tissue (not recorded which). The receptors were gathered from an adult man with Graves' hyperthyroidism.

This clonotype was observed many times. V and J are TRBV14 and TRBJ2-2; D may be TRBD1 (5 bases). Germline loops: CDR1 SGHDN, CDR2 FVKESK. The length of the CDR3 is 14 residues. The V end lost 0 bases, the J end lost 8 bases, and 10 bases lay between the germline ends. This CDR3 is CASSQDRVRGELFF. Here the CDR3 DNA reads TGTGCCAGCAGCCAAGACAGGGTACGAGGGGAGCTGTTTTTT.

This clonotype has at least ten counts. The V and J genes are TRBV10-3 and TRBJ2-7, with D possibly matching TRBD1 (6 bases). CDR1 and CDR2 (germline): ENHRY, SYGVKD. Trimming stripped 8 bases from V and 0 bases from J, with 11 bases between. The CDR3 runs to 13 residues. Here the CDR3 reads CAIRDKYSYEQYF. The CDR3 coding sequence is TGTGCCATCCGGGACAAATACTCCTACGAGCAGTACTTC.

This clonotype was recorded at least ten times. The chain is built from TRBV7-2 and TRBJ1-1; no firm D call. The ends were cut back, 1 base at V and 4 bases at J, with 10 bases in the middle. CDR1 and CDR2 (germline): SGHTA, FQGNSA. The CDR3 sequence is 14 residues long. CDR3 bases: TGTGCCAGCAGCTTAGGAGGGATGGGCACTGAAGCTTTCTTT. Protein sequence: CASSLGGMGTEAFF. The full variable domain, with the rest looked up from reference TRBV7-2 and TRBJ1-1, is GAGVSQSPSNKVTEKGKDVELRCDPISGHTALYWYRQSLGQGLEFLIYFQGNSAPDKSGLPSDRFSAERTGGSVSTLTIQRTQQEDSAVYLCASSLGGMGTEAFFGQGTRLTVV.

This clonotype was seen at least ten times. This chain uses TRBV24-1 with TRBJ2-2; D tentatively fits TRBD1 or TRBD2 (5 bases each). Germline-derived CDR1 and CDR2 are KGHDR and SFDVKD. CDR3 length: 14 residues. The V end lost 6 bases, the J end lost 4 bases, and 11 bases lay between the germline ends. The CDR3 nucleotides are TGTGCCACCAGTCCAGCAGGGACCACCGGGGAGCTGTTTTTT. Protein sequence: CATSPAGTTGELFF.

This clonotype was seen a few times. The rearrangement joins TRBV7-9 to TRBJ1-1; D remains ambiguous. V lost 5 bases and J 5 bases, leaving 12 bases between the germline ends. The CDR3 sequence is 13 residues long. The germline CDR1 and CDR2 sequences are SEHNR and FQNEAQ (reference sequence). Here the CDR3 DNA reads TGTGCCAGCAGCGCGGGAAGTGGGACTGAAGCTTTCTTT. Translating gives CASSAGSGTEAFF.

The chain recombines TRBV6-6 with TRBJ2-7; D is perhaps TRBD1 (7 bases). V dropped 6 bases and J dropped 2 bases, with 17 bases sitting between them. The germline V gene has CDR1 MNHNY and CDR2 SVGAGI (reference sequence). The CDR3 loop spans 15 amino acids. The CDR3 DNA reads TGTGCCAGCAGGGGAAGAACAGGGGAGGCCTACGAGCAGTACTTC. Its translation is CASRGRTGEAYEQYF.

This clonotype was detected many times. The V and J genes are TRBV5-1 and TRBJ1-6; tentative D call: TRBD1 (6 bases). The germline gives CDR1 SGHRS, CDR2 YFSETQ. The ends were cut back, 1 base at V and 8 bases at J, with 13 bases in the middle. The CDR3 consists of 15 residues. The DNA for the CDR3 is TGCGCCAGCAGCTTGACGGGGGGCACAGATTCACCCCTCCACTTT. Translating it yields CASSLTGGTDSPLHF.

The chain has TRBV4-1 and TRBJ2-7, with no clear D. V lost 0 bases, J lost 3 bases, and 12 bases lay in between. CDR1 and CDR2 from the germline V gene are MGHRA and YSYEKL. This CDR3 has 15 amino acids. CDR3 residues: CASSQDSPNHYEQYF. The DNA of the CDR3 is TGCGCCAGCAGCCAAGATAGTCCAAACCACTACGAGCAGTACTTC.

This clonotype was seen a few times. It may be a read error: a sequence one base away is much more abundant. The conserved phenylalanine or tryptophan normally closing the CDR3 is absent here, so this likely arose from a read error. The gene calls are TRBV29-1 and TRBJ2-5, with D tentatively TRBD1 or TRBD2 (5 bases each). Germline V gene data show CDR1 as SQVTM and CDR2 as ANQGSEA. The germline V and J ends were trimmed by 5 bases and 5 bases, with 9 bases remaining between them. The CDR3 is made up of 11 amino acids. This chain's CDR3 is CSVQRDETQYL. DNA of the CDR3: TGCAGCGTTCAGAGGGACGAGACCCAGTACCTC.

The V and J genes are TRBV10-3 and TRBJ2-7; 7 nucleotides align to TRBD1. This CDR3 comprises 15 residues. From germline, CDR1 is ENHRY and CDR2 SYGVKD. V shed 4 bases and J 2 bases; nucleotides not matched to a gene: 8. The CDR3 loop reads CAISALRTGTYEQYF. Written as DNA, the CDR3 is TGTGCCATCAGTGCCCTTAGGACAGGCACCTACGAGCAGTACTTC.

This clonotype showed up many times. The V and J genes are TRBV12-3 or TRBV12-4 and TRBJ2-5; a weak D match, TRBD2 (6 bases). The CDR3 totals 13 residues. Deletions cut 6 bases from V and 3 bases from J, with 11 bases between. This chain's CDR3 is CASRSLAKETQYF. As DNA, the CDR3 is TGTGCCAGCAGGTCGCTAGCGAAAGAGACCCAGTACTTC.

This clonotype occurred a few times. The chain combines TRBV20-1 with TRBJ1-1; D may be TRBD1 (6 bases). CDR3 size: 13 residues. Germline lookup yields CDR1 DFQATT and CDR2 SNEGSKA (reference sequence). Trimming stripped 3 bases from V and 10 bases from J, with 18 bases between. The CDR3 loop is CSASVGGGLPAFF. The CDR3 DNA sequence: TGCAGTGCTAGTGTGGGGGGCGGGTTGCCAGCTTTCTTT.

In regard to this clonotype: Mismatch with germline at one junction end may stem from a read error. V gene TRBV5-1 combines with J gene TRBJ2-5, with TRBD2 matching 16 bases. CDR1 and CDR2 (germline): SGHRS, YFSETQ. The CDR3 has 17 residues. DNA of the CDR3: TGTGCCAGCAGCCCGGGACTAGCGGGAGGGGATCAAGAGACCCAGTACTTC. Its protein product is CASSPGLAGGDQETQYF.

The V and J genes are TRBV14 and TRBJ2-2; D tentatively reads TRBD1 or TRBD2 (6 bases each). The CDR3 is made up of 19 amino acids. The germline V gene encodes CDR1 SGHDN and CDR2 FVKESK. Trimming took off 4 bases at V and 5 bases at J, with 26 bases between the two ends. The CDR3 spells CASSPKQGFAGSVTGELFF. CDR3 in DNA: TGTGCCAGCAGCCCTAAACAGGGTTTTGCGGGGAGTGTGACCGGGGAGCTGTTTTTT.

The CDR3: CASSDLGESYEQYF. In DNA form, the CDR3 reads TGTGCCAGCAGTGATTTGGGGGAGTCATACGAGCAGTACTTC. This chain uses TRBV2 with TRBJ2-7; perhaps D is TRBD1 or TRBD2 (5 bases each). Germline V gene lookup returns CDR1 SNHLY and CDR2 FYNNEI. Deletions cut 3 bases from V and 4 bases from J, with 13 bases between. CDR3 length: 14 amino acids.

V gene TRBV2 combines with J gene TRBJ1-1; no reliable D call. The CDR3 runs to 16 residues. The V end lost 7 bases, the J end lost 4 bases, and 22 bases lay between the germline ends. Germline V gene data show CDR1 as SNHLY and CDR2 as FYNNEI. The CDR3 here is CASKPGSGGEATEAFF. DNA of the CDR3: TGTGCCAGCAAACCGGGTTCGGGCGGGGAGGCCACTGAAGCTTTCTTT.

The chain carries TRBV12-5 and TRBJ1-5; D perhaps matches TRBD1 (5 bases). V lost 7 bases to trimming and J lost 7 bases, with 11 bases between them. From germline, CDR1 is LGHNT and CDR2 FRNRAP. The CDR3 consists of 12 residues. The CDR3 loop reads CASAKGHQPQHF. CDR3 bases: TGTGCTAGTGCTAAGGGGCACCAGCCCCAGCATTTT.

This rearrangement joins TRBV24-1 to TRBJ2-7; 9 positions agree with TRBD1. The CDR3 sequence is 17 residues long. The V gene end was trimmed by 5 bases and the J gene end by 3 bases; junction bases not matched to a gene: 13. CDR1 is KGHDR and CDR2 is SFDVKD in the germline V gene. Here the CDR3 reads CATSAPSGTGINYEQYF. As DNA, the CDR3 is TGTGCCACCAGTGCCCCCTCCGGGACAGGGATCAACTACGAGCAGTACTTC.